These 17 T cell receptor beta chains were sequenced from one sample in a study of cytomegalovirus exposure and HLA in healthy donors (dated by TCRdb to about 2017). Libraries were made using the immunoSEQ multiplex PCR assay. The multiplex PCR relied on a mix of 60 forward primers for TCR Vbeta segments and 13 reverse primers for TCR Jbeta segments. Not all clones reach the TCRdb copy of this immuneACCESS table, which keeps in-frame sequences only. Checked studies attribute under half of the gap to unresolved V genes and leave the rest unexplained. The sample includes about 60,000 clones, with about 82% observed a single time. The ten largest clones capture around 1.4% of the sample. The sequencing input was PBMCs. Receptor source: a man aged 25 to 40 in good health and CMV-seronegative.

The CDR3 spells CASSATGTLNTGELFF. The CDR3 DNA reads TGTGCCAGCAGCGCCACCGGGACATTGAACACCGGGGAGCTGTTTTTT. The genes are TRBV9 and TRBJ2-2, with TRBD1 as a possible D gene (6 bases). The length of the CDR3 is 16 residues. The V end was cut by 3 bases, the J end by 1 base, with 13 bases between. Germline-derived CDR1 and CDR2 are SGDLS and YYNGEE.

The chain uses TRBV28 and TRBJ2-5; no firm D call. Germline values: CDR1 MDHEN, CDR2 SYDVKM. The CDR3 totals 17 residues. Trimming stripped 6 bases from V and 5 bases from J, with 25 bases between. As DNA, the CDR3 is TGTGCCAGCAGCTCAGGATTATCGACCCCTCAGACGGAGACCCAGTACTTC. Protein: CASSSGLSTPQTETQYF.

V gene TRBV6-5 combines with J gene TRBJ1-3, with D unresolved. The CDR3 length is 13 residues. V was pared by 6 bases and J by 5 bases, with 11 bases between. Germline loops: CDR1 MNHEY, CDR2 SVGAGI. As DNA, the CDR3 is TGTGCCAGCAGCCCCGGGGTACGAAACACCATATATTTT. Residues: CASSPGVRNTIYF.

This clone was found once. V usage is TRBV6-1 and J usage is TRBJ2-3; 8 bases align to TRBD2. There are 19 residues in the CDR3. CDR1 is MNHNS and CDR2 is SASEGT in the germline V gene. V lost 2 bases, J lost 4 bases, and 17 bases stayed unmatched. The CDR3 region has the DNA TGTGCCAGCAGTGAAACCCTTGTCCCGAGCGGGAGTAAGGCAGATACGCAGTATTTT. This encodes CASSETLVPSGSKADTQYF.

This clone was counted once. This rearrangement joins TRBV30 to TRBJ2-3; tentatively, D is TRBD1 (6 bases). There are 14 residues in the CDR3. Trimming shortened V by 0 bases and J by 2 bases, and 9 bases separated the two germline ends. The germline gives CDR1 GTSNPN, CDR2 SVGIG (reference sequence). The CDR3 loop reads CAWSVGGTTDTQYF. CDR3 nucleotide sequence: TGTGCCTGGAGTGTAGGGGGAACCACAGATACGCAGTATTTT.

The chain combines TRBV6-5 with TRBJ2-1; 7 bases agree with TRBD1. Germline V gene data show CDR1 as MNHEY and CDR2 as SVGAGI. The J segment lost 6 bases and the V segment lost 5 bases, leaving 10 bases of the junction unmatched. CDR3 size: 15 residues. CDR3 DNA: TGTGCCAGCAGTCTCTTACCTGAGGGGGCCAATGAGCAGTTCTTC. As protein: CASSLLPEGANEQFF.

The rearrangement links TRBV30 to TRBJ2-3, with TRBD2 matching 10 bases. J gave up 1 base and V 8 bases, and 9 bases lay outside the gene matches. The CDR3 extends over 15 amino acids. Germline loops: CDR1 GTSNPN, CDR2 SVGIG (reference sequence). The CDR3 region has the DNA TGTGCCACGGATTCCCTAGCGGGGGGCACAGATACGCAGTATTTT. This gives the protein CATDSLAGGTDTQYF.

The chain is built from TRBV4-3 and TRBJ1-6; the match to TRBD1 covers 9 bases. The CDR3 has 16 residues. Germline trimming cut 2 bases from V and 7 bases from J; bases unmatched to any gene: 6. The germline V gene has CDR1 LGHNA and CDR2 YSLEER. CDR3 DNA sequence: TGCGCCAGCAGCCAAACCCCGGGACAGGGAAATTCACCCCTCCACTTT. Its translation: CASSQTPGQGNSPLHF.

This clone showed up just a few times. V and J are TRBV19 and TRBJ2-2, with D unresolved. This CDR3 has 14 amino acids. V dropped 7 bases and J dropped 4 bases, with 13 bases sitting between them. Germline CDR1 and CDR2: LNHDA and SQIVND (reference sequence). CDR3 nucleotide sequence: TGTGCCAGTAATCCGTGGGCCCGCACCGGGGAGCTGTTTTTT. Translated: CASNPWARTGELFF.

The chain carries TRBV6-6 and TRBJ2-5; 8 positions match TRBD1. CDR1 is MNHNY, CDR2 SVGAGI, per germline (reference sequence). The ends lost 6 bases at V and 3 bases at J; junction bases unmatched: 9. The CDR3 is 15 amino acids. The CDR3 protein is CASRDRTGRKETQYF. CDR3 bases: TGTGCCAGCAGGGATAGGACAGGGAGGAAAGAGACCCAGTACTTC.

The CDR3 region is CASSLQGQLSTDTQYF. The CDR3 DNA is TGTGCCAGCAGCCTCCAAGGACAGCTTAGCACAGATACGCAGTATTTT. The chain recombines TRBV7-9 with TRBJ2-3; a possible D gene is TRBD1 (6 bases). Trimming stripped 5 bases from V and 0 bases from J, with 15 bases between. Germline CDR1 is SEHNR and CDR2 is FQNEAQ (reference sequence). CDR3 length: 16 residues.

This clone appeared a single time. The chain combines TRBV2 with TRBJ2-3, with a tentative D call TRBD1 (6 bases). The CDR3 covers 15 residues. Germline CDR1 reads SNHLY; CDR2 reads FYNNEI. Trimming took 4 bases from V and 0 from J, leaving 11 bases between them. The CDR3 region has the DNA TGTGCCAGCAGTGCCGAGCAGGGGAGCACAGATACGCAGTATTTT. Translated, it gives CASSAEQGSTDTQYF. Drawing the rest from reference TRBV2 and TRBJ2-3, the complete variable domain is EPEVTQTPSHQVTQMGQEVILRCVPISNHLYFYWYRQILGQKVEFLVSFYNNEISEKSEIFDDQFSVERPDGSNFTLKIRSTKLEDSAMYFCASSAEQGSTDTQYFGPGTRLTVL.

The CDR3 DNA reads TGTGCCAGCTCACCGGGGGGGGTTGCAGCTTTCTTT. It is translated as CASSPGGVAAFF. The J gene is TRBJ1-1, the V gene TRBV18; TRBD1 might be the D (5 bases). Germline CDR1 reads KGHSH; CDR2 reads LQKENI. V lost 3 bases to trimming and J lost 10 bases, with 12 bases between them. The CDR3 has 12 amino acids.

This clone showed up just once. The CDR3 region is CASSSPRQGVPQETQYF. CDR3 DNA sequence: TGTGCCAGCAGTTCGCCCCGACAGGGGGTCCCCCAAGAGACCCAGTACTTC. This chain joins TRBV27 and TRBJ2-5, with TRBD1 identical over 9 bases. Germline V CDR1 and CDR2: MNHEY, SMNVEV (reference sequence). V trimming: 4 bases; J trimming: 1 base; junction bases outside the gene matches: 10. This CDR3 region has 17 residues.

This clone is a singleton in its sample. The rearrangement joins TRBV5-4 to TRBJ2-3, with TRBD2 identical over 8 bases. Germline V gives CDR1 SGHNT, CDR2 YYREEE (reference sequence). J was trimmed by 0 bases and V by 0 bases; bases with no gene match: 9. The length of the CDR3 is 18 residues. The CDR3 coding sequence is TGTGCCAGCAGCTTGGGGGTAGCGGGGTCTCTGAGCACAGATACGCAGTATTTT. Protein: CASSLGVAGSLSTDTQYF. Filled out from reference TRBV5-4 and TRBJ2-3, the complete variable domain reads ETGVTQSPTHLIKTRGQQVTLRCSSQSGHNTVSWYQQALGQGPQFIFQYYREEENGRGNFPPRFSGLQFPNYSSELNVNALELDDSALYLCASSLGVAGSLSTDTQYFGPGTRLTVL.

This clone was detected a few times. CDR3 sequence: CASSPLRVGEKLFF. The CDR3 coding sequence is TGTGCCAGCAGCCCTCTGAGGGTGGGAGAAAAACTGTTTTTT. J is TRBJ1-4 and V is TRBV7-9; no definite D call. The CDR3 covers 14 residues. Germline loops: CDR1 SEHNR, CDR2 FQNEAQ (reference sequence). V lost 5 bases to trimming and J lost 8 bases, with 15 bases between them.

The chain employs TRBV4-2 and TRBJ2-7; D is uncertain. Deletions cut 0 bases from V and 6 bases from J, with 12 bases between. CDR1 is LGHNA, CDR2 YNFKEQ, per germline. The CDR3 length is 14 residues. The CDR3 sequence: CASSQDRNDREQYF. The DNA for the CDR3 is TGTGCCAGCAGCCAAGATAGAAATGATCGCGAGCAGTACTTC.